The entry that follows covers one T cell receptor beta chain sequence. This CDR3 is built from 14 residues. The V end lost 2 bases, the J end lost 4 bases, and 12 bases lay between the germline ends. In germline, CDR1 is MNHEY, CDR2 SMNVEV (reference sequence). In the original analysis: From reference gene primer amplification, estimates of nucleated cell counts were derived. Repertoires were generated with immunoSEQ multiplex PCR, while TCRdb's copy carries only in-frame clones and drops some. V and J calls and clone size come straight from that table; D and trimming were deduced from the DNA. The sample shows roughly 200,000 clones, around 88% of them seen only once. The sample originates from a study of blood T cell repertoires in COVID-19. Study-level information: Both acute and convalescent COVID-19 samples were obtained from the United States, Italy and Spain. T cells, B-cell-depleted T cells, or PBMCs supplied cDNA or gDNA.

The sample taken for sequencing was peripheral blood. This sequence was found in a man aged 35 to 55 with active or convalescent COVID-19. The chain employs TRBV27 and TRBJ2-7; TRBD1 might be the D (6 bases). The CDR3 is CASSLRQGQYEQYF. The CDR3 DNA sequence: TGTGCCAGCAGTTTACGGCAGGGACAATACGAGCAGTACTTC.